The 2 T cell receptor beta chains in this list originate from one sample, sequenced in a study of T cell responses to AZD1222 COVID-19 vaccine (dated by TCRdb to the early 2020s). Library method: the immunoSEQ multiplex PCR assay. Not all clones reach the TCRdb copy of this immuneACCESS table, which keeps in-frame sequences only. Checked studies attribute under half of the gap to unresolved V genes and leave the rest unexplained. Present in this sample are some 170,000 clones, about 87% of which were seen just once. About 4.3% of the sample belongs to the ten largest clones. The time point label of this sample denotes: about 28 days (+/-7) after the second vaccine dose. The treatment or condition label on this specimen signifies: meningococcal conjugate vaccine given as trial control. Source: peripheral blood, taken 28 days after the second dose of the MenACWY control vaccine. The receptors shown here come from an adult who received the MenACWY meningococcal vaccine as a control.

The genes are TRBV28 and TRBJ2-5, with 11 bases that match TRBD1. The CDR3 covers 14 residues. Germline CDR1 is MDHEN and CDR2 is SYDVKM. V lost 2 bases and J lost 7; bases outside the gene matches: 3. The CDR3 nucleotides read TGTGCCAGCAGTTTAGGGACAGGGGGTGCGACCCAGTACTTC. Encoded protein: CASSLGTGGATQYF.

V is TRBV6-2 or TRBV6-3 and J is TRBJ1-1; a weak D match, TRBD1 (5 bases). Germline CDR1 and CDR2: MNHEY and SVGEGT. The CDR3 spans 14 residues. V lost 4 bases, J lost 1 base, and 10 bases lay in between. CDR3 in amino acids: CASSFQGPNTEAFF. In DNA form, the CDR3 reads TGTGCCAGCAGTTTTCAGGGCCCGAACACTGAAGCTTTCTTT.